A single T cell receptor (beta chain) is shown here with its context. Its antigen is undetermined. With 60 Vbeta and 13 Jbeta primers, the PCR was carried out. Assay used: immunoSEQ multiplex PCR; TCRdb lists only in-frame clones, some missing. The data contain tens of thousands of clones, about 88% of them singletons. This entry belongs to a study of cytomegalovirus exposure and HLA in healthy donors. Study details: T cells numbering about 200 million yielded some 120 million unique TCR beta sequences in an earlier analysis. When 350 to 400 donors were genotyped, around 77% of them were found to fall in the Caucasian-associated ancestry cluster. Notes on the study in general: Cytomegalovirus status was reportedly diagnosed by the classifier with high sensitivity and specificity. The study labeled fewer than 200 TCR beta chains cytomegalovirus-associated.

Trimming took 5 bases from V and 2 from J; bases not matched to a gene: 5. CDR1 SGHDT and CDR2 YYEEEE come from the germline V gene. The CDR3 is 15 amino acids. The source of this sequence is a man between 18 and 35 years old in good health and CMV-seronegative. The sample consisted of PBMCs. V and J are TRBV5-6 and TRBJ2-3; 10 positions match TRBD1. The CDR3 DNA reads as TGTGCCAGCAGTCCCGGGACAGGGGTCACAGATACGCAGTATTTT. Residues: CASSPGTGVTDTQYF.